One sample yielded the 12 T cell receptor beta chains listed below, sequenced in a study of T cell repertoires in cytomegalovirus infection. Antigens of these TCRs are unknown. TCRdb reprocessed the reads via MiXCR and lists one record per CDR3 protein. This sample yields about half a million distinct CDR3 sequences, of which about two fifths are seen a single time; roughly two fifths belongs to the top ten. This material consisted of cultured PBMCs, taken from culture after CMV antigen stimulation. The receptors come from a human donor in good health (CMV status not recorded). Some clones in this sample may be carry-over from other donors' samples.

This clonotype was found a few times. V usage is TRBV12-3 or TRBV12-4 and J usage is TRBJ1-1; TRBD1 is a possible D gene (5 bases). V was cut by 5 bases and J by 2 bases, with 12 bases left in between. The CDR3 is made up of 14 amino acids. The CDR3 loop is CASSPPGRNTEAFF. The CDR3 DNA is TGTGCCAGCAGTCCCCCGGGACGCAACACTGAAGCTTTCTTT.

The genes are TRBV4-1 and TRBJ2-5, with D tentatively TRBD2 (5 bases). V was trimmed by 1 base and J by 2 bases, leaving 14 bases between them. The CDR3 runs to 16 residues. CDR1 is MGHRA, CDR2 YSYEKL, per germline. The CDR3 loop is CASSQVSIRGQETQYF. CDR3 coding DNA: TGCGCCAGCAGCCAAGTTTCTATCCGGGGACAAGAGACCCAGTACTTC.

The rearrangement joins TRBV20-1 to TRBJ2-7; possible D gene TRBD2, 6 bases. CDR3 length equals 14 residues. The ends were cut back, 2 bases at V and 4 bases at J, with 15 bases in the middle. Germline CDR1 is DFQATT and CDR2 is SNEGSKA (reference sequence). This CDR3 reads CSARRPEGGYEQYF. For the CDR3, the DNA is TGCAGTGCTAGAAGGCCGGAGGGTGGATACGAGCAGTACTTC.

The chain employs TRBV6-2 or TRBV6-3 and TRBJ2-7; D unclear. Germline V gene data show CDR1 as MNHEY and CDR2 as SVGEGT. This CDR3 contains 14 residues. Trimming cost V 7 bases and J 1 base, with 14 bases left between them. DNA for the CDR3: TGTGCCAGCACCCGAACAGTAATATCCTACGAGCAGTACTTC. Its translation: CASTRTVISYEQYF.

The chain recombines TRBV6-5 with TRBJ2-2; 10 bases fit TRBD2. The CDR3 covers 13 residues. Germline V gene data show CDR1 as MNHEY and CDR2 as SVGAGI. J was trimmed by 8 bases and V by 6 bases; bases with no gene match: 3. CDR3 loop: CASSRGLAGELFF. The CDR3 DNA sequence: TGTGCCAGCAGCCGGGGACTAGCGGGGGAGCTGTTTTTT.

J is TRBJ2-6 and V is TRBV28; D remains ambiguous. CDR1 is MDHEN, CDR2 SYDVKM, per germline. V was clipped by 7 bases and J by 0 bases, with 10 bases between them. The CDR3 contains 15 residues. The CDR3 region is CASTPSLSGANVLTF. In DNA form, the CDR3 reads TGTGCCAGCACCCCGAGCCTCTCTGGGGCCAACGTCCTGACTTTC.

V usage is TRBV11-2 and J usage is TRBJ2-1; 7 positions match TRBD1. Germline CDR1 is SGHAT and CDR2 is FQNNGV. The length of the CDR3 is 13 residues. J lost 10 bases, V lost 3 bases, and 6 bases had no gene match. CDR3 loop: CASSFSGGKEQFF. The CDR3 nucleotides are TGTGCCAGCAGCTTCTCAGGGGGTAAGGAGCAGTTCTTC.

This clonotype was found a few times. The chain combines TRBV7-2 with TRBJ2-7, with D unresolved. With 3 bases removed from V and 0 bases from J, the gap between germline ends came to 6 bases. Germline V gene sequence: CDR1 SGHTA, CDR2 FQGNSA. The CDR3 is made up of 13 amino acids. The CDR3 nucleotides are TGTGCCAGCAGCTTTTACAACTCCTACGAGCAGTACTTC. Translated: CASSFYNSYEQYF.

The chain is built from TRBV4-1 and TRBJ1-5; possible D gene TRBD1, 5 bases. V was shortened by 4 bases and J by 3 bases, with 13 bases between the two germline ends. Germline assignment: CDR1 MGHRA and CDR2 YSYEKL. CDR3 length: 15 amino acids. CDR3 protein: CASSLGPGINQPQHF. DNA for the CDR3: TGCGCCAGCAGCCTAGGGCCAGGGATCAATCAGCCCCAGCATTTT.

V usage is TRBV7-9 and J usage is TRBJ1-6, with 7 bases identical to TRBD1. The CDR3 is 15 amino acids. Germline CDR1 is SEHNR and CDR2 is FQNEAQ (reference sequence). Unmatched junction bases numbered 10, after V lost 4 bases and J lost 10 bases. The CDR3 bases are TGTGCCAGCAGCTGGGGTGAGGGGGCAGGATCACCCCTCCACTTT. It translates to CASSWGEGAGSPLHF.

This clonotype was seen more than once but under ten times. The V call is TRBV12-3 or TRBV12-4, the J call TRBJ2-5, with TRBD2 as a possible D gene (6 bases). V lost 3 bases and J lost 3, with 14 bases in between. The length of the CDR3 is 15 residues. The CDR3 region is CASSFLAGLKETQYF. Here the CDR3 DNA reads TGTGCCAGCAGTTTTTTAGCAGGACTAAAAGAGACCCAGTACTTC.

The gene calls are TRBV7-2 and TRBJ1-2; 9 nucleotides line up with TRBD1. The CDR3 has 14 amino acids. With V trimmed by 4 bases and J by 8 bases, 8 bases remained unmatched. The germline V gene has CDR1 SGHTA and CDR2 FQGNSA. The CDR3 nucleotides read TGTGCCAGCAGCTATACAGGGGGCGTGGACGGCTACACCTTC. Translated: CASSYTGGVDGYTF.